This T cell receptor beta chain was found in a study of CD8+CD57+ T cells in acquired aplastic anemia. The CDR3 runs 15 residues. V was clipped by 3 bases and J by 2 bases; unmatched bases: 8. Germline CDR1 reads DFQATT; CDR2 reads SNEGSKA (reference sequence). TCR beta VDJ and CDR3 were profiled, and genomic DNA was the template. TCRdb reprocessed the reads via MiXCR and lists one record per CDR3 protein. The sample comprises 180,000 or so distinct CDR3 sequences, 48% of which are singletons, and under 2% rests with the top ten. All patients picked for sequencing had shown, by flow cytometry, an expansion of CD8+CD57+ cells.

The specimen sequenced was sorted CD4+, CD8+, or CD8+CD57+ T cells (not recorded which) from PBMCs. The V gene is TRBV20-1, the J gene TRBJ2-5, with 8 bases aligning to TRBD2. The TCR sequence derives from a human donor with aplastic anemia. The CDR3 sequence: CSARNSGGGQETQYF. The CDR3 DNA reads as TGCAGTGCTAGGAACAGCGGCGGGGGGCAAGAGACCCAGTACTTC.